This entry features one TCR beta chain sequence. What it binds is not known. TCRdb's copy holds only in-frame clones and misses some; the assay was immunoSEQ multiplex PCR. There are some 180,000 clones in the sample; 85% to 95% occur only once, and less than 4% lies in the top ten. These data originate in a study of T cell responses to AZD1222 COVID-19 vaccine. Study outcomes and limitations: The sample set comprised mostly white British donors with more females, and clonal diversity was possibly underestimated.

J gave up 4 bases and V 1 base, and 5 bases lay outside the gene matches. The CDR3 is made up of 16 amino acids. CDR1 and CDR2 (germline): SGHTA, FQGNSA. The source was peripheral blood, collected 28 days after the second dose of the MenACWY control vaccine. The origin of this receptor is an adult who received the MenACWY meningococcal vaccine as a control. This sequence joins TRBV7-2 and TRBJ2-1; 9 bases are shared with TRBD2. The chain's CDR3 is CASSLVRGRDYNEQFF. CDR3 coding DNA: TGTGCCAGCAGCTTAGTACGCGGGAGGGATTACAATGAGCAGTTCTTC.